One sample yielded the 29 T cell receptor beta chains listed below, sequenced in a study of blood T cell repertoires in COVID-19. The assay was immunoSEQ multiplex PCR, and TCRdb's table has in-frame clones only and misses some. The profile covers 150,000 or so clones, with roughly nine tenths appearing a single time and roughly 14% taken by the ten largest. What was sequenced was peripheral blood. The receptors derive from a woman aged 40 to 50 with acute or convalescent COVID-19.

The CDR3 DNA is TGTGCCAGCAGCTTAACCCGGACTAGTCTCTACAATGAGCAGTTCTTC. It specifies CASSLTRTSLYNEQFF. V gene TRBV7-3 combines with J gene TRBJ2-1, with 7 positions matching TRBD2. With V trimmed by 0 bases and J by 3 bases, 5 bases remained unmatched. From germline, CDR1 is SGHTA and CDR2 FQGTGA. The length of the CDR3 is 16 residues. Filled out from reference TRBV7-3 and TRBJ2-1, the complete variable domain reads GAGVSQTPSNKVTEKGKYVELRCDPISGHTALYWYRQSLGQGPEFLIYFQGTGAADDSGLPNDRFFAVRPEGSVSTLKIQRTERGDSAVYLCASSLTRTSLYNEQFFGPGTRLTVL.

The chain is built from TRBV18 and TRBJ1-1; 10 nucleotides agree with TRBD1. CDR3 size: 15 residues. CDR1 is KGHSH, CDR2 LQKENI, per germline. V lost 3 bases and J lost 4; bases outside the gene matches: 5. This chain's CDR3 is CASSPFRDRGTEAFF. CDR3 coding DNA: TGTGCCAGCTCACCGTTCCGGGACAGGGGCACTGAAGCTTTCTTT.

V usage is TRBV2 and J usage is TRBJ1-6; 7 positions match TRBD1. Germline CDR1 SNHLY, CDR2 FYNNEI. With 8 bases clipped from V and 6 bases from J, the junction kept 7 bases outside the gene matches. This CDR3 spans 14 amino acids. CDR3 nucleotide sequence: TGTGCCAGCTCGTTATCAGGGGGTAATTCACCCCTCCACTTT. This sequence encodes CASSLSGGNSPLHF. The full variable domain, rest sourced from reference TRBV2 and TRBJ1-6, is EPEVTQTPSHQVTQMGQEVILRCVPISNHLYFYWYRQILGQKVEFLVSFYNNEISEKSEIFDDQFSVERPDGSNFTLKIRSTKLEDSAMYFCASSLSGGNSPLHFGNGTRLTVT.

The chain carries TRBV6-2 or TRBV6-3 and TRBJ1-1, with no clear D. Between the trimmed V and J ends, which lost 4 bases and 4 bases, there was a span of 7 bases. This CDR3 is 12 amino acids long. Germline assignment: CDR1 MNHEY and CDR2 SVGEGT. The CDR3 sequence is CASSSYSTEAFF. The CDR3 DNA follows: TGTGCCAGCAGTTCTTACAGCACTGAAGCTTTCTTT.

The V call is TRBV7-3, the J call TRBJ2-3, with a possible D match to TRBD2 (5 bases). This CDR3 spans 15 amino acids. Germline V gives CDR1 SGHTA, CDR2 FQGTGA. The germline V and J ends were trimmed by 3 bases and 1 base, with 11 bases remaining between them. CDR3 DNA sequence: TGTGCCAGCAGCTTCTTGGGCGGGCGCACAGATACGCAGTATTTT. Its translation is CASSFLGGRTDTQYF.

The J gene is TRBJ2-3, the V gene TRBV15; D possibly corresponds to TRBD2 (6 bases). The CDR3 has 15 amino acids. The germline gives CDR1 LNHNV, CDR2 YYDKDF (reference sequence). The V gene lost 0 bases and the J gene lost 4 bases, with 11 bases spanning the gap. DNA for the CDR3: TGTGCCACCAGCAGAGAAGTGGGGGGTGCAGATACGCAGTATTTT. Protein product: CATSREVGGADTQYF.

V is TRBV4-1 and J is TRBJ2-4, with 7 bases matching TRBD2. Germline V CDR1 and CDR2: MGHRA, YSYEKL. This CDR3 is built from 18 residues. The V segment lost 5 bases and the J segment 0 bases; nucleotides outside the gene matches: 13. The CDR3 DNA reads TGCGCCAGCAGCGAAGGGGAGGGGAAGGGACTAGCCAAAAACATTCAGTACTTC. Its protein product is CASSEGEGKGLAKNIQYF.

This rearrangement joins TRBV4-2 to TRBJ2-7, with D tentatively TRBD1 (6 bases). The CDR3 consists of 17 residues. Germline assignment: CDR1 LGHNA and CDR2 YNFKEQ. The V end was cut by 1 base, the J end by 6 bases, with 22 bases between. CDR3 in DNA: TGTGCCAGCAGCCAAGTGAGACAGGTCCGAGTGAGTGGCGAGCAGTACTTC. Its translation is CASSQVRQVRVSGEQYF.

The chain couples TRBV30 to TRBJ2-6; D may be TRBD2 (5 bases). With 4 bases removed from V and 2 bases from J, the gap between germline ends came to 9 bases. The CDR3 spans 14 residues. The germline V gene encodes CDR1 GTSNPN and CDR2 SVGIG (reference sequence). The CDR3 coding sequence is TGTGCCTGGACTGGGAGTACTGGGGCCAACGTCCTGACTTTC. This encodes CAWTGSTGANVLTF.

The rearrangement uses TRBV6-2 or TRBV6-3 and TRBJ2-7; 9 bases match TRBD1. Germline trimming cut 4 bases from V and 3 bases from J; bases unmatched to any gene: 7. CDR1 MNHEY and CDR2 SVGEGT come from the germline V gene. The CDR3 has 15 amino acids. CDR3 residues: CASSFLVDRGYEQYF. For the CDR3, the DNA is TGTGCCAGCAGTTTCCTCGTGGACAGGGGCTACGAGCAGTACTTC.

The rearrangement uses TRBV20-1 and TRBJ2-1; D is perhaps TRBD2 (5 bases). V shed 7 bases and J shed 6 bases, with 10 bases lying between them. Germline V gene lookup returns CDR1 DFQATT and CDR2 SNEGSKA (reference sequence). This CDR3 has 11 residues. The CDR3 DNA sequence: TGCAGTGGAAGGACTCCCAATGAGCAGTTCTTC. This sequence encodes CSGRTPNEQFF.

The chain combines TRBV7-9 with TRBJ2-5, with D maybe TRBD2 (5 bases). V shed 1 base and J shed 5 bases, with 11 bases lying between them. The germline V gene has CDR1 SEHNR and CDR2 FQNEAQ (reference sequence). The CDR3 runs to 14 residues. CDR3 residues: CASSLVSLAETQYF. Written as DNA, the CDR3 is TGTGCCAGCAGCTTAGTTAGTCTAGCCGAGACCCAGTACTTC. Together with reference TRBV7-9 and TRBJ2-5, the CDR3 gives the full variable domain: DTGVSQNPRHKITKRGQNVTFRCDPISEHNRLYWYRQTLGQGPEFLTYFQNEAQLEKSRLLSDRFSAERPKGSFSTLEIQRTEQGDSAMYLCASSLVSLAETQYFGPGTRLLVL.

CDR3 region: CASSPGDRGYEQYF. The CDR3 DNA follows: TGCGCCAGCAGCCCGGGGGACAGGGGTTACGAGCAGTACTTC. The rearrangement joins TRBV4-1 to TRBJ2-7, with 10 nucleotides matching TRBD1. The CDR3 covers 14 residues. Germline CDR1 and CDR2: MGHRA and YSYEKL. V gave up 4 bases and J gave up 4 bases; unmatched junction bases: 4.

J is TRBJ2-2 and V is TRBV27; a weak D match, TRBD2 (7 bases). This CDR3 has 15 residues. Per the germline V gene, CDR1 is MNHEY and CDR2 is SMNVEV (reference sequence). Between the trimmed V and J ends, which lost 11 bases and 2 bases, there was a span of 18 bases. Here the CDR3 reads CALVGGPINTGELFF. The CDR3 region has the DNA TGTGCCCTAGTCGGGGGGCCTATAAACACCGGGGAGCTGTTTTTT.

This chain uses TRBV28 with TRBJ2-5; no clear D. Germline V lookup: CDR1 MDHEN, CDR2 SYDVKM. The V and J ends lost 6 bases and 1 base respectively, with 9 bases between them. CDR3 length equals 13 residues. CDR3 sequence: CASRRSVQETQYF. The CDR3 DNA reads TGTGCCAGCAGAAGGAGCGTCCAAGAGACCCAGTACTTC.

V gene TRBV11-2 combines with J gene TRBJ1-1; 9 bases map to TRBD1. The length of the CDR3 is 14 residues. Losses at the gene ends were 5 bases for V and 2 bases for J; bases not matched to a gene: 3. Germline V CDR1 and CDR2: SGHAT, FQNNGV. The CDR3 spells CASSGDRENTEAFF. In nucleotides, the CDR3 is TGTGCCAGCAGCGGGGACAGGGAAAACACTGAAGCTTTCTTT.

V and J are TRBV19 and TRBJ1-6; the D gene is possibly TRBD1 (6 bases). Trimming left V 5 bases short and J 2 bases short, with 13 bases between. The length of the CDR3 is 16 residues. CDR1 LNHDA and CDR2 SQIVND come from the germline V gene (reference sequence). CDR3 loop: CASSRGGGPYNSPLHF. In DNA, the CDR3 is TGTGCCAGTAGTCGGGGTGGGGGCCCCTATAATTCACCCCTCCACTTT.

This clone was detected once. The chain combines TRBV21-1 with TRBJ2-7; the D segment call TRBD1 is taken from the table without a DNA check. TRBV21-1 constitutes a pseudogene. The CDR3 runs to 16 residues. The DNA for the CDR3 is TGTGCCAGCAGCAGAGGGACAGGGGACCGCCTCGACGAGCAGTACTTC. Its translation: CASSRGTGDRLDEQYF.

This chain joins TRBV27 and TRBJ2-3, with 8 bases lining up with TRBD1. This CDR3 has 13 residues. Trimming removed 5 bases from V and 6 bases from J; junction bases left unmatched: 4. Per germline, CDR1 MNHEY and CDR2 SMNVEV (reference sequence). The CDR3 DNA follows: TGTGCCAGCAGTAGGACAGGGTTCGATACGCAGTATTTT. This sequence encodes CASSRTGFDTQYF.

CDR3 amino acids: CASSFGSLGGYTF. The CDR3 DNA is TGTGCCAGCAGTTTCGGCAGCCTGGGCGGCTACACCTTC. This rearrangement joins TRBV6-2 or TRBV6-3 to TRBJ1-2; D is unclear. Germline lookup yields CDR1 MNHEY and CDR2 SVGEGT. This CDR3 has 13 residues. V lost 4 bases, J lost 8 bases, and 14 bases lay in between.

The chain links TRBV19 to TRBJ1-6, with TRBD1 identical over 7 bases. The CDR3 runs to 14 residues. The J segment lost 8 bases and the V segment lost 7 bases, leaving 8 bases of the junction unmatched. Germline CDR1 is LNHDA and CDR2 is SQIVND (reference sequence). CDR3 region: CASTPRQGYSPLHF. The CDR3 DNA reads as TGTGCCAGTACCCCGCGACAGGGTTATTCACCCCTCCACTTT.

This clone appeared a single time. The CDR3 bases are TGTGCCAGCAGCCGGACTAGCTACACAGATACGCAGTATTTT. It yields the protein CASSRTSYTDTQYF. The J gene is TRBJ2-3, the V gene TRBV3-1 (or the pseudogene TRBV3-2); 8 bases are shared with TRBD2. Germline V gene data show CDR1 as LGHDT and CDR2 as YNNKEL (reference sequence). V lost 4 bases to trimming and J lost 2 bases; unmatched junction nucleotides: 2. The CDR3 runs to 14 residues.

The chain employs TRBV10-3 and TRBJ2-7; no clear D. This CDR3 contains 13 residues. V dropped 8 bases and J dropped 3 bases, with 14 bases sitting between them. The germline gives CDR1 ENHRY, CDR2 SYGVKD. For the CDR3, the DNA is TGTGCCATCCGTTTAGTTCCAAACTACGAGCAGTACTTC. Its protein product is CAIRLVPNYEQYF.

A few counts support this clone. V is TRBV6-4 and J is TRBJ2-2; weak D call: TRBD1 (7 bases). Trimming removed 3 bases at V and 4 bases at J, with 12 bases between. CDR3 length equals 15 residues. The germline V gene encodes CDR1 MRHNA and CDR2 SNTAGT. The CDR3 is CASSEGGGGTGELFF. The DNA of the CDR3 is TGTGCCAGCAGTGAAGGAGGGGGCGGCACCGGGGAGCTGTTTTTT.

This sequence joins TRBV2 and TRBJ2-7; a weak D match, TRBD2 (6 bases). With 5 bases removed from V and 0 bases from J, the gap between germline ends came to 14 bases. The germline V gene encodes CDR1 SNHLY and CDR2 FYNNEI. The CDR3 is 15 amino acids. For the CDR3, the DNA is TGTGCCAGCAGTCCTACTAGCACATCCTCCTACGAGCAGTACTTC. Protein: CASSPTSTSSYEQYF.

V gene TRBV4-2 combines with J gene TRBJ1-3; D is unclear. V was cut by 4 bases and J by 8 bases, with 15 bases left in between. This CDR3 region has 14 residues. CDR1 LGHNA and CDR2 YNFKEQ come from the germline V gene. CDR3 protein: CASSPGRGLDTIYF. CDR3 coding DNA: TGTGCCAGCAGCCCCGGGCGGGGTTTGGACACCATATATTTT.

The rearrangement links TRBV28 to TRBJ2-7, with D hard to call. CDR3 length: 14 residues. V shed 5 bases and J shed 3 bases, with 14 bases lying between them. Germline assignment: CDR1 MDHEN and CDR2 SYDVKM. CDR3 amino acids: CASSPIPNGYEQYF. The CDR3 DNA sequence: TGTGCCAGCAGTCCCATACCCAACGGCTACGAGCAGTACTTC.

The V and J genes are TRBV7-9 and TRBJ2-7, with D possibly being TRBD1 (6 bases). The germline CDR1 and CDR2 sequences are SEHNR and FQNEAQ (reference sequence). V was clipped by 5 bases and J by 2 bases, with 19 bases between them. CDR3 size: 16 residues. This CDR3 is CASSPTSPTGTYEQYF. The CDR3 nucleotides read TGTGCCAGCAGCCCCACCTCCCCCACAGGGACCTACGAGCAGTACTTC.

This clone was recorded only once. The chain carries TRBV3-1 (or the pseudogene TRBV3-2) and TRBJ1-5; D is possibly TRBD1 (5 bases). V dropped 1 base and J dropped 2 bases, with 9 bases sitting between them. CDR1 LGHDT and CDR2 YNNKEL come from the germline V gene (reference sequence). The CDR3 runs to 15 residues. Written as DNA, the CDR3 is TGTGCCAGCAGCCAAGGTCAGACAGGCAATCAGCCCCAGCATTTT. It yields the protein CASSQGQTGNQPQHF.